The 24 T cell receptor beta chains given below trace back to one sample, sequenced in a study of cytomegalovirus exposure and HLA in healthy donors. Measured with immunoSEQ multiplex PCR; TCRdb has only the in-frame clones, and not every one. This sample carries 250,000 to 400,000 clones, about 85% of them seen once, and the ten largest clones take 1.2%. The sequenced material came from PBMCs. The receptor set was obtained from a woman in her twenties or thirties in good health and CMV-seropositive.

The chain uses TRBV25-1 and TRBJ2-7; 8 positions agree with TRBD1. The CDR3 totals 14 residues. Germline V gene lookup returns CDR1 MGHDK and CDR2 SYGVNS. Trimming cost V 3 bases and J 6 bases; bases outside gene matches: 7. CDR3 region: CASSESGGVSEQYF. In nucleotides, the CDR3 is TGTGCCAGCAGTGAGTCAGGGGGCGTGAGCGAGCAGTACTTC.

This clone was counted only a few times. The chain links TRBV9 to TRBJ2-5; tentatively, D is TRBD2 (5 bases). Germline CDR1 SGDLS, CDR2 YYNGEE. CDR3 size: 14 residues. V lost 0 bases to trimming and J lost 8 bases, with 14 bases between them. CDR3 amino acids: CASSVGERTGTQYF. The CDR3, as DNA: TGTGCCAGCAGCGTAGGGGAGCGCACCGGCACCCAGTACTTC.

The J gene is TRBJ2-7, the V gene TRBV7-2; TRBD1 agrees at 9 bases. Trimming cost V 5 bases and J 7 bases; bases outside gene matches: 9. This CDR3 contains 14 residues. Germline-derived CDR1 and CDR2 are SGHTA and FQGNSA. The CDR3 is CASSPRTGAFEQYF. CDR3 bases: TGTGCCAGCAGCCCCCGGACAGGGGCGTTTGAGCAGTACTTC.

V is TRBV30 and J is TRBJ2-1; the match to TRBD2 covers 11 bases. This CDR3 has 15 amino acids. Germline CDR1 reads GTSNPN; CDR2 reads SVGIG (reference sequence). Trimming at V came to 1 base and at J to 5 bases, leaving 4 bases not matched to a gene. The CDR3 coding sequence is TGTGCCTGGAGTGCAGATAGCGGGGGGGACAATGAGCAGTTCTTC. Amino acid sequence: CAWSADSGGDNEQFF.

The chain's CDR3 is CASSLGARTGSYGYTF. In DNA, the CDR3 is TGTGCCAGCAGCTTGGGTGCGAGGACAGGGAGCTATGGCTACACCTTC. V is TRBV5-4 and J is TRBJ1-2; 8 nucleotides agree with TRBD1. The CDR3 consists of 16 residues. The germline gives CDR1 SGHNT, CDR2 YYREEE (reference sequence). J lost 4 bases, V lost 0 bases, and 8 bases had no gene match.

This clone is a singleton in its sample. V usage is TRBV5-4 and J usage is TRBJ2-3; D tentatively reads TRBD1 or TRBD2 (5 bases each). This CDR3 is built from 15 residues. The germline CDR1 and CDR2 sequences are SGHNT and YYREEE (reference sequence). Trimming took off 4 bases at V and 2 bases at J, with 14 bases between the two ends. The CDR3, as DNA: TGTGCCAGCAGCCCACGGGGCGGTGACACAGATACGCAGTATTTT. Translation: CASSPRGGDTDTQYF.

The chain carries TRBV29-1 and TRBJ2-5, with D possibly TRBD1 on 6 matching bases. The tail of the sequence fits TRBJ2-7 better, so the J call may be wrong. Germline CDR1 is SQVTM and CDR2 is ANQGSEA. The CDR3 extends over 12 amino acids. The CDR3 coding sequence is TGCAGCGTTGTAGGGGGTACCTACGAGCAGTACTTC. Protein: CSVVGGTYEQYF.

V and J are TRBV11-2 and TRBJ2-5, with TRBD1 matching over 9 bases. Germline V gene sequence: CDR1 SGHAT, CDR2 FQNNGV. The junction had 8 bases not matched to a gene; V was cut back by 5 bases and J by 4 bases. CDR3 size: 15 residues. CDR3 sequence reads: CASSKGQGSSETQYF. CDR3 nucleotide sequence: TGTGCCAGCAGCAAAGGACAGGGGTCTTCAGAGACCCAGTACTTC.

The chain is built from TRBV6-1 and TRBJ1-5; the match to TRBD1 covers 7 bases. Germline values: CDR1 MNHNS, CDR2 SASEGT. V was clipped by 1 base and J by 4 bases; unmatched bases: 10. The CDR3 spans 17 residues. This chain's CDR3 is CASSEVIDRARNQPQHF. The CDR3 nucleotides read TGTGCCAGCAGTGAAGTAATAGACAGGGCCAGAAATCAGCCCCAGCATTTT.

The V call is TRBV9, the J call TRBJ2-3; 8 positions match TRBD2. V lost 4 bases, J lost 0 bases, and 10 bases stayed unmatched. Germline V gives CDR1 SGDLS, CDR2 YYNGEE. The CDR3 has 17 residues. CDR3 region: CASSRLALKTSTDTQYF. CDR3 nucleotide sequence: TGTGCCAGCAGCCGACTAGCGTTAAAGACTAGCACAGATACGCAGTATTTT.

This clone was detected a few times. The chain combines TRBV7-9 with TRBJ1-1, with no clear D. The V end was cut by 6 bases, the J end by 1 base, with 9 bases between. The CDR3 covers 13 residues. Germline assignment: CDR1 SEHNR and CDR2 FQNEAQ (reference sequence). CDR3 bases: TGTGCCAGCAGTTTAACGGAGAACACTGAAGCTTTCTTT. Translated: CASSLTENTEAFF.

V and J are TRBV7-3 and TRBJ1-1, with D possibly being TRBD1 (5 bases). Germline CDR1 and CDR2: SGHTA and FQGTGA. V was trimmed by 2 bases and J by 4 bases, leaving 8 bases between them. This CDR3 has 13 amino acids. The CDR3 loop is CASSLFQGTEAFF. The CDR3 DNA reads TGTGCCAGCAGCTTATTTCAGGGCACTGAAGCTTTCTTT.

This sequence joins TRBV13 and TRBJ2-7; 12 bases agree with TRBD2. Germline CDR1 reads PRHDT; CDR2 reads FYEKMQ (reference sequence). V lost 5 bases, J lost 4 bases, and 12 bases stayed unmatched. CDR3 length: 17 residues. The DNA of the CDR3 is TGTGCCAGCAGCCTTTATTTCCCCGGGACTAGCGGGTACGAGCAGTACTTC. Translating gives CASSLYFPGTSGYEQYF.

The chain employs TRBV18 and TRBJ2-3; 14 nucleotides match TRBD2. This CDR3 comprises 19 residues. Germline loops: CDR1 KGHSH, CDR2 LQKENI. V shed 3 bases and J 4 bases; nucleotides not matched to a gene: 12. The DNA of the CDR3 is TGTGCCAGCTCACCGCCGAGGGGACTAGCGGGAGTTGAAGCAGATACGCAGTATTTT. The encoded protein is CASSPPRGLAGVEADTQYF.

The chain links TRBV19 to TRBJ1-2, with TRBD1 identical over 7 bases. V lost 2 bases and J lost 6; bases outside the gene matches: 9. Per germline, CDR1 LNHDA and CDR2 SQIVND (reference sequence). This CDR3 has 15 amino acids. CDR3 sequence (DNA): TGTGCCAGTAGTATAATGGCTACAGGGGTTCATGGCTACACCTTC. Translating it yields CASSIMATGVHGYTF.

This chain joins TRBV18 and TRBJ1-6; D ambiguous. Trimming removed 0 bases at V and 10 bases at J, with 7 bases between. Germline lookup yields CDR1 KGHSH and CDR2 LQKENI. This CDR3 has 13 amino acids. In DNA, the CDR3 is TGTGCCAGCTCACCACCGGGGATCTCACCCCTCCACTTT. It translates to CASSPPGISPLHF.

V gene TRBV2 combines with J gene TRBJ1-5; D perhaps matches TRBD1 (5 bases). This CDR3 region has 14 residues. V gave up 3 bases and J gave up 2 bases, with 8 bases separating them. From germline, CDR1 is SNHLY and CDR2 FYNNEI. CDR3 amino acids: CASSDGGGNQPQHF. In DNA form, the CDR3 reads TGTGCCAGCAGTGACGGGGGAGGCAATCAGCCCCAGCATTTT. The full variable domain, rest sourced from reference TRBV2 and TRBJ1-5, is EPEVTQTPSHQVTQMGQEVILRCVPISNHLYFYWYRQILGQKVEFLVSFYNNEISEKSEIFDDQFSVERPDGSNFTLKIRSTKLEDSAMYFCASSDGGGNQPQHFGDGTRLSIL.

In its sample, this clone was seen once. The V call is TRBV10-2, the J call TRBJ2-7; D is undetermined. The CDR3 extends over 11 amino acids. Germline V gives CDR1 WSHSY, CDR2 SAAADI. V was trimmed by 5 bases and J by 6 bases, leaving 8 bases between them. The CDR3 DNA follows: TGCGCCAGCAGTCTCGCCGGCGAGCAGTACTTC. Encoded protein: CASSLAGEQYF.

The rearrangement uses TRBV10-2 and TRBJ2-1; 11 bases map to TRBD2. The trim removed 7 bases at V and 0 bases at J, leaving 14 bases unmatched. Germline CDR1 and CDR2: WSHSY and SAAADI. The length of the CDR3 is 19 residues. For the CDR3, the DNA is TGCGCCAGCAAGAGGGGTAGCGGGAGGGTTCCCTCCTCCTACAATGAGCAGTTCTTC. Translation: CASKRGSGRVPSSYNEQFF.

The rearrangement links TRBV27 to TRBJ2-7, with 7 nucleotides matching TRBD2. V was pared by 0 bases and J by 7 bases, with 3 bases of the junction left unmatched. CDR1 is MNHEY and CDR2 is SMNVEV in the germline V gene (reference sequence). The CDR3 has 13 amino acids. As DNA, the CDR3 is TGTGCCAGCAGTTTATCTCCCGGGGGGGAGCAGTACTTC. The encoded protein is CASSLSPGGEQYF.

The rearrangement uses TRBV9 and TRBJ2-2; D is ambiguous. From germline, CDR1 is SGDLS and CDR2 YYNGEE. The CDR3 is made up of 14 amino acids. Trimming stripped 5 bases from V and 6 bases from J, with 14 bases between. In DNA form, the CDR3 reads TGTGCCAGCAGAGCCAATTTAGCCGCCGGGGAGCTGTTTTTT. Translating gives CASRANLAAGELFF.

The CDR3 reads CASRVLHRAFF. CDR3 DNA: TGTGCCAGCAGAGTGTTGCATCGGGCTTTCTTT. This chain connects TRBV28 to TRBJ1-1; no clear D gene. V lost 6 bases and J lost 11, with 13 bases in between. Germline V CDR1 and CDR2: MDHEN, SYDVKM. The CDR3 totals 11 residues.

CDR3 residues: CASSYDLQGSYNEQFF. CDR3 nucleotides: TGTGCCAGCAGCTACGATTTACAGGGATCCTACAATGAGCAGTTCTTC. The gene calls are TRBV6-6 and TRBJ2-1; D possibly corresponds to TRBD1 (6 bases). Between the trimmed V and J ends, which lost 6 bases and 1 base, there was a span of 16 bases. Germline-derived CDR1 and CDR2 are MNHNY and SVGAGI (reference sequence). This CDR3 spans 16 amino acids.

The chain carries TRBV11-3 and TRBJ1-1; 10 nucleotides align to TRBD1. V trimming: 4 bases; J trimming: 8 bases; junction bases outside the gene matches: 7. This CDR3 contains 14 residues. Germline CDR1 SGHNT, CDR2 YENEEA. CDR3 sequence reads: CASSSGQGEDEAFF. The CDR3 nucleotides are TGTGCCAGCAGCTCTGGACAGGGGGAGGACGAAGCTTTCTTT. Combining the CDR3 with reference TRBV11-3 and TRBJ1-1 gives the whole variable domain EAGVVQSPRYKIIEKKQPVAFWCNPISGHNTLYWYLQNLGQGPELLIRYENEEAVDDSQLPKDRFSAERLKGVDSTLKIQPAELGDSAVYLCASSSGQGEDEAFFGQGTRLTVV.